Described below is a single TCR beta chain sequence and its context. These data are taken from a study of blood T cell repertoires in COVID-19. Recruits, aged about 18 to 100 years, lived in roughly 22 US areas. Participants reported their clinical history, and cohort assignment relied on those reports. Here immunoSEQ multiplex PCR was the method, and the copy in TCRdb shows in-frame clones only, minus some. The sample lists more than 85,000 clones, 80% to 90% occurring once. V lost 2 bases to trimming and J lost 4 bases; unmatched junction nucleotides: 8. Germline CDR1 SGHTA, CDR2 FQGNSA. This CDR3 comprises 16 residues.

Sequences were obtained from PBMCs or T cells enriched from blood (not recorded which). This TCR was sampled from a woman in her forties or fifties who had recovered from COVID-19. This chain connects TRBV7-2 to TRBJ1-1, with TRBD1 matching over 9 bases. The CDR3 DNA reads TGTGCCAGCAGCTTATCAGGGACAGGGAAGGCCACTGAAGCTTTCTTT. Amino acids: CASSLSGTGKATEAFF.